This TCR beta chain was profiled in a study of T cell repertoires in ileal Crohn's disease. Study-wide points: Mucosal expansions were suggested to be mainly CD8 T cells.

Of note for this clone: The target antigen is unknown.

Per sample, roughly 500 nanograms of biopsy DNA were TCRB immunosequenced. Profiled with immunoSEQ multiplex PCR; TCRdb holds only in-frame clones, not every one. The table lists around 9,900 clones, approximately 79% of them singletons. Trimming pared 2 bases from V and 4 bases from J, leaving 15 bases between. Germline-derived CDR1 and CDR2 are SGHTA and FQGTGA. The CDR3 spans 17 residues. Noted time point: neoterminal ileum biopsy at postoperative endoscopy, about 6 months after surgery. The rearrangement uses TRBV7-3 and TRBJ2-6, with D possibly being TRBD1 (6 bases). This sequence was found in an adult with Crohn's disease. The sample was ileal tissue. This chain's CDR3 is CASSLQGSAAGANVLTF. The CDR3 DNA reads as TGTGCCAGCAGCTTACAGGGGTCGGCGGCAGGGGCCAACGTCCTGACTTTC.